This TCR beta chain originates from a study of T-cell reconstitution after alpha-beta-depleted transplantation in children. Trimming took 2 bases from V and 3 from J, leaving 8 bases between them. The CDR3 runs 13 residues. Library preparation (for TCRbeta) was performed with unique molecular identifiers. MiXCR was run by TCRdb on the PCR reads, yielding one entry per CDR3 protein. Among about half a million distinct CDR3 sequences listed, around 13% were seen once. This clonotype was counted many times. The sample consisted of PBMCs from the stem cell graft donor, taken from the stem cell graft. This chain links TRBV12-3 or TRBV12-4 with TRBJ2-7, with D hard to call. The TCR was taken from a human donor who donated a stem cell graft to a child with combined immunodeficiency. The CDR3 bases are TGTGCCAGCAGTTTAAACCCCAACTACGAGCAGTACTTC. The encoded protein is CASSLNPNYEQYF.